Reported below is one T cell receptor (beta chain). The antigen remains undetermined. The record originates from a study of graft-versus-host responses after intestinal transplantation. For the study at large: Grafts that recipients had were multivisceral, liver-intestinal, or isolated intestinal transplants. Anti-thymocyte globulin served as induction for all recipients, who then took tacrolimus and steroids for approximately three years.

Findings of the study overall: Early post-transplant falls in HvG clones accompanied the peak levels of circulating GvH clones. Some GvH clones appeared in ileal mucosa or blood before recipient bone marrow.

Trimming took 2 bases from V and 3 from J; bases not matched to a gene: 15. CDR3 size: 19 residues. CDR1 and CDR2 (germline): MNHNS, SASEGT. This table comes from immunoSEQ multiplex PCR, and its TCRdb copy is limited to in-frame clones, with some not included. This repertoire shows about 100,000 clones, more than 75% found once; its top ten account for 0.7% to 0.9%. The sample was unstimulated CD4+ T cells sorted from spleen or lymph node cells, taken before intestinal transplant. The chain combines TRBV6-1 with TRBJ2-1; TRBD2 matches at 8 bases. This clonotype originated in a human donor who received an intestinal transplant. As DNA, the CDR3 is TGTGCCAGCAGTGAATTCCTGGGACTAGTGGGCCCCTTCTACAATGAGCAGTTCTTC. Protein product: CASSEFLGLVGPFYNEQFF.